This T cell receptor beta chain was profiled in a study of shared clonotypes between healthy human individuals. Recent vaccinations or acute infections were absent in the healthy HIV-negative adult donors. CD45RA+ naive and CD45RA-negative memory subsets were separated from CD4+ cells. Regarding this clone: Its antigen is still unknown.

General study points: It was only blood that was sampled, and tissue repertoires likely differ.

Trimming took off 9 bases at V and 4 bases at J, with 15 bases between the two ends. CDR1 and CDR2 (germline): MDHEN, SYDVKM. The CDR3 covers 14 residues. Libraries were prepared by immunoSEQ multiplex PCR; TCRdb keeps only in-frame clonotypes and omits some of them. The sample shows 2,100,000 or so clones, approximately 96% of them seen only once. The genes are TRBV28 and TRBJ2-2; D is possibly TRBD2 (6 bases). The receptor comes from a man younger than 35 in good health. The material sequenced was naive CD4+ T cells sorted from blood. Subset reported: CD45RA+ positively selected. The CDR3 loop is CASNRLVGTGELFF. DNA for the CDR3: TGTGCCAGTAATCGACTAGTGGGCACCGGGGAGCTGTTTTTT. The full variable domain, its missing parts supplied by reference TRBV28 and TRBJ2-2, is DVKVTQSSRYLVKRTGEKVFLECVQDMDHENMFWYRQDPGLGLRLIYFSYDVKMKEKGDIPEGYSVSREKKERFSLILESASTNQTSMYLCASNRLVGTGELFFGEGSRLTVL.